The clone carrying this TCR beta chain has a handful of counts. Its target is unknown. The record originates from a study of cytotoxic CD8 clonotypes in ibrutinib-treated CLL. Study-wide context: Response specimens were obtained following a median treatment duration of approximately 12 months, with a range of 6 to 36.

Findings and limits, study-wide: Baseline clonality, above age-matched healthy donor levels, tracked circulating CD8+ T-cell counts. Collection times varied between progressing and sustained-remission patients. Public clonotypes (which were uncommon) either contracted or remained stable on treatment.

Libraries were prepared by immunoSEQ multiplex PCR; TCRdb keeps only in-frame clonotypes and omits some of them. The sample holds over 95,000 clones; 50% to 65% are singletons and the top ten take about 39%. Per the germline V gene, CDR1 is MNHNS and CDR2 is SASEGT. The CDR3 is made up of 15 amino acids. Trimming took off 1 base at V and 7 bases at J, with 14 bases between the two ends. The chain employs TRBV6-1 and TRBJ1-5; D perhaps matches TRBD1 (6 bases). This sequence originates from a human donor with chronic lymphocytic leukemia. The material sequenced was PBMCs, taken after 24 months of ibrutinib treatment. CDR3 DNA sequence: TGTGCCAGCAGTGAAGAGGGAGGGGGGAGGCAGCCCCAGCATTTT. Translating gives CASSEEGGGRQPQHF.